The 27 T cell receptor beta chains in this list originate from one sample, sequenced in a study of control samples from healthy donors and cancer patients. Method: immunoSEQ multiplex PCR; TCRdb's copy keeps in-frame clones and lacks some. This table holds fewer than 20,000 clones, more than 70% found once. Sequencing was done on a sample of PBMCs. The receptors stem from an older woman with colorectal cancer.

This rearrangement joins TRBV19 to TRBJ1-6; D ambiguous. This CDR3 has 13 amino acids. The germline gives CDR1 LNHDA, CDR2 SQIVND (reference sequence). Trimming shortened V by 4 bases and J by 7 bases, and 8 bases separated the two germline ends. This chain's CDR3 is CASSTRQNSPLHF. The CDR3, as DNA: TGTGCCAGTAGTACCCGACAAAATTCACCCCTCCACTTT. The entire variable domain, with the rest obtained from reference TRBV19 and TRBJ1-6, is as follows: DGGITQSPKYLFRKEGQNVTLSCEQNLNHDAMYWYRQDPGQGLRLIYYSQIVNDFQKGDIAEGYSVSREKKESFPLTVTSAQKNPTAFYLCASSTRQNSPLHFGNGTRLTVT.

The rearrangement uses TRBV30 and TRBJ1-2; tentative D call: TRBD1 (6 bases). Germline V gene data show CDR1 as GTSNPN and CDR2 as SVGIG (reference sequence). V shed 0 bases and J shed 4 bases, with 12 bases lying between them. The CDR3 loop spans 14 amino acids. The CDR3 bases are TGTGCCTGGAGTGTCAGGGGCGGTGGCTATGGCTACACCTTC. Translating gives CAWSVRGGGYGYTF.

This rearrangement joins TRBV14 to TRBJ2-3; D gene uncertain. The CDR3 runs to 13 residues. V lost 3 bases and J lost 2, with 6 bases in between. Per germline, CDR1 SGHDN and CDR2 FVKESK. CDR3 coding DNA: TGTGCCAGCAGCCAGGATCTCACAGATACGCAGTATTTT. Translated: CASSQDLTDTQYF.

The gene calls are TRBV27 and TRBJ2-1; 7 bases fit TRBD2. This CDR3 region has 13 residues. J gave up 1 base and V 8 bases, and 2 bases lay outside the gene matches. Germline loops: CDR1 MNHEY, CDR2 SMNVEV (reference sequence). The CDR3 region is CASGGVSYNEQFF. Here the CDR3 DNA reads TGTGCCAGCGGGGGGGTTTCCTACAATGAGCAGTTCTTC.

This clone was detected only once. The J gene is TRBJ1-4, the V gene TRBV6-2 or TRBV6-3; tentative D call: TRBD1 (6 bases). This CDR3 spans 15 amino acids. The germline gives CDR1 MNHEY, CDR2 SVGEGT. V lost 5 bases and J 7 bases, leaving 17 bases between the germline ends. CDR3 DNA: TGTGCCAGCAGTGATCCGGGACAAGGACCTGAAAAACTGTTTTTT. Translated: CASSDPGQGPEKLFF.

This sequence joins TRBV7-2 and TRBJ2-5; TRBD1 or TRBD2 may be the D gene (5 bases each). Germline CDR1 and CDR2: SGHTA and FQGNSA. V shed 4 bases and J shed 1 base, with 7 bases lying between them. The CDR3 loop spans 13 amino acids. CDR3 sequence: CASSSGTQETQYF. CDR3 DNA: TGTGCCAGCAGCTCCGGGACCCAAGAGACCCAGTACTTC.

This sequence joins TRBV7-3 and TRBJ2-6; the match to TRBD1 covers 9 bases. The CDR3 extends over 16 amino acids. The V gene's germline CDR1 is SGHTA and CDR2 FQGTGA. With V trimmed by 4 bases and J by 1 base, 2 bases remained unmatched. The CDR3 DNA reads TGTGCCAGCAGCTGGGGGACAGGGTCTGGGGCCAACGTCCTGACTTTC. This translates into CASSWGTGSGANVLTF.

This chain uses TRBV2 with TRBJ1-5, with 7 bases fitting TRBD1. This CDR3 spans 13 amino acids. Germline values: CDR1 SNHLY, CDR2 FYNNEI. V lost 6 bases and J lost 6; bases outside the gene matches: 5. The CDR3 spells CASRGQTGQPQHF. The CDR3 coding sequence is TGTGCCAGCAGGGGACAGACTGGTCAGCCCCAGCATTTT.

By proportion, this clone is medium-sized. The chain carries TRBV2 and TRBJ2-7, with D perhaps given as TRBD1 or TRBD2 (5 bases each). The CDR3 is made up of 14 amino acids. V lost 8 bases and J 2 bases, leaving 16 bases between the germline ends. Germline-derived CDR1 and CDR2 are SNHLY and FYNNEI. The CDR3 DNA is TGTGCCAGCTTGACCGGGACGGGTCCCTACGAGCAGTACTTC. Residues: CASLTGTGPYEQYF.

The CDR3 DNA is TGTGCCAGCAGTTTCGGACAAGGAGAGACCCAGTACTTC. The encoded protein is CASSFGQGETQYF. The V call is TRBV12-3 or TRBV12-4, the J call TRBJ2-5; possible D gene TRBD1, 5 bases. Deletions cut 3 bases from V and 4 bases from J, with 9 bases between. The CDR3 extends over 13 amino acids.

This chain joins TRBV4-1 and TRBJ1-6; D not resolved. CDR1 MGHRA and CDR2 YSYEKL come from the germline V gene. V lost 3 bases, J lost 0 bases, and 9 bases lay in between. This CDR3 spans 16 amino acids. CDR3 DNA: TGCGCCAGCAGCCAGAAACAGAGCTCCTATAATTCACCCCTCCACTTT. It is translated as CASSQKQSSYNSPLHF.

The chain carries TRBV7-3 and TRBJ2-7, with no clear D. The germline V gene encodes CDR1 SGHTA and CDR2 FQGTGA. The CDR3 covers 13 residues. V lost 3 bases to trimming and J lost 2 bases, with 8 bases between them. In nucleotides, the CDR3 is TGTGCCAGCAGCTTCGGACCGACCTACGAGCAGTACTTC. This encodes CASSFGPTYEQYF.

This clone was observed once. The V and J genes are TRBV7-3 and TRBJ2-6; unclear D gene. This CDR3 has 14 amino acids. Looked up from germline, CDR1 is SGHTA and CDR2 is FQGTGA. Trimming cost V 5 bases and J 5 bases, with 10 bases left between them. This CDR3 is CASSPSSRANVLTF. DNA of the CDR3: TGTGCCAGCAGCCCGAGTTCTCGGGCCAACGTCCTGACTTTC.

This clone was seen only once. The chain combines TRBV27 with TRBJ2-7; D gene ambiguous. Germline loops: CDR1 MNHEY, CDR2 SMNVEV (reference sequence). With 2 bases removed from V and 6 bases from J, the gap between germline ends came to 11 bases. This CDR3 is 13 amino acids long. In nucleotides, the CDR3 is TGTGCCAGCAGTTTAATTTCGGGTGGCGAGCAGTACTTC. It translates to CASSLISGGEQYF.

J is TRBJ1-1 and V is TRBV7-9, with D perhaps matching TRBD1 (5 bases). Trimming took off 5 bases at V and 5 bases at J, with 33 bases between the two ends. The CDR3 extends over 20 amino acids. CDR1 SEHNR and CDR2 FQNEAQ come from the germline V gene (reference sequence). The CDR3 coding sequence is TGTGCCAGCAGCATCCACCGTTATGACTCTTCCGGGACCCCGGCAACTGAAGCTTTCTTT. Translated: CASSIHRYDSSGTPATEAFF.

This chain uses TRBV28 with TRBJ1-1; TRBD1 matches at 8 bases. CDR1 and CDR2 (germline): MDHEN, SYDVKM. The V gene end was trimmed by 6 bases and the J gene end by 2 bases; junction bases not matched to a gene: 5. The CDR3 is 14 residues long. CDR3 in DNA: TGTGCCAGCAGCTTAGGACAGGGTAACACTGAAGCTTTCTTT. Residues: CASSLGQGNTEAFF. Together with reference TRBV28 and TRBJ1-1, the CDR3 gives the full variable domain: DVKVTQSSRYLVKRTGEKVFLECVQDMDHENMFWYRQDPGLGLRLIYFSYDVKMKEKGDIPEGYSVSREKKERFSLILESASTNQTSMYLCASSLGQGNTEAFFGQGTRLTVV.

This chain uses TRBV15 with TRBJ1-3; D remains ambiguous. The CDR3 contains 15 residues. Between the trimmed V and J ends, which lost 4 bases and 5 bases, there was a span of 15 bases. The V gene's germline CDR1 is LNHNV and CDR2 YYDKDF (reference sequence). The DNA for the CDR3 is TGTGCCACCAGCAACGGCAGGCTTTCGCGAAACACCATATATTTT. Encoded protein: CATSNGRLSRNTIYF.

The V and J genes are TRBV30 and TRBJ2-1, with a tentative D call TRBD2 (5 bases). The germline gives CDR1 GTSNPN, CDR2 SVGIG (reference sequence). Trimming took 0 bases from V and 10 from J, leaving 13 bases between them. The CDR3 is 13 residues long. The CDR3 spells CAWSVRGPREQFF. The CDR3 nucleotides read TGTGCCTGGAGTGTACGGGGTCCGCGCGAGCAGTTCTTC.

The chain uses TRBV14 and TRBJ2-1; possible D gene TRBD2, 5 bases. CDR1 is SGHDN and CDR2 is FVKESK in the germline V gene. V was cut by 5 bases and J by 4 bases, with 15 bases left in between. This CDR3 spans 15 amino acids. The CDR3 DNA is TGTGCCAGCAGCAAACGGGGTGTTTCGTACAATGAGCAGTTCTTC. It specifies CASSKRGVSYNEQFF.

CDR3 bases: TGCGCCAGCTACAACGAGCGGGGACCGTCCTACGAGCAGTACTTC. This gives the protein CASYNERGPSYEQYF. The chain recombines TRBV5-1 with TRBJ2-7, with TRBD2 matching 7 bases. Unmatched junction bases numbered 11, after V lost 7 bases and J lost 1 base. The CDR3 spans 15 residues. Per germline, CDR1 SGHRS and CDR2 YFSETQ.

The CDR3 nucleotides read TGCAGCGTTGATGGACCGCAGGGAAACAATGAGCAGTTCTTC. Its protein is CSVDGPQGNNEQFF. The genes are TRBV29-1 and TRBJ2-1; TRBD1 might be the D (5 bases). Germline-derived CDR1 and CDR2 are SQVTM and ANQGSEA. CDR3 size: 14 residues. The V end was cut by 3 bases, the J end by 5 bases, with 14 bases between.

The gene calls are TRBV6-5 and TRBJ2-1; D remains ambiguous. This CDR3 comprises 15 residues. V was trimmed by 0 bases and J by 9 bases, leaving 15 bases between them. CDR1 is MNHEY and CDR2 is SVGAGI in the germline V gene. CDR3 in amino acids: CASSYSRPLRVEQFF. The CDR3 coding sequence is TGTGCCAGCAGTTACTCTCGTCCCCTGCGAGTTGAGCAGTTCTTC.

The V call is TRBV9, the J call TRBJ2-3; 8 bases are a match to TRBD2. Germline trimming cut 3 bases from V and 6 bases from J; bases unmatched to any gene: 9. The CDR3 spans 15 residues. From germline, CDR1 is SGDLS and CDR2 YYNGEE. The CDR3 DNA is TGTGCCAGCAGCGCTTGGTCTGCTAGCGGGGATACGCAGTATTTT. It codes for CASSAWSASGDTQYF.

This rearrangement joins TRBV4-3 to TRBJ1-1; D uncertain. The CDR3 totals 12 residues. Germline lookup yields CDR1 LGHNA and CDR2 YSLEER. V lost 2 bases and J 6 bases, leaving 7 bases between the germline ends. The CDR3 nucleotides read TGCGCCAGCAGCCAATACGGGGCTGAAGCTTTCTTT. Translation: CASSQYGAEAFF.

This rearrangement joins TRBV14 to TRBJ1-3; D ambiguous. CDR3 length: 15 amino acids. Per germline, CDR1 SGHDN and CDR2 FVKESK. Trimming pared 1 base from V and 0 bases from J, leaving 7 bases between. The CDR3 region is CASSQGVGSGNTIYF. The CDR3 DNA reads as TGTGCCAGCAGCCAAGGGGTTGGCTCTGGAAACACCATATATTTT.

V is TRBV5-1 and J is TRBJ2-6, with a weak D call TRBD1 (6 bases). The CDR3 is 15 residues long. CDR1 is SGHRS and CDR2 is YFSETQ in the germline V gene. Trimming took off 4 bases at V and 0 bases at J, with 8 bases between the two ends. The chain's CDR3 is CASSRDNSGANVLTF. The CDR3 coding sequence is TGCGCCAGCAGCAGGGACAACTCTGGGGCCAACGTCCTGACTTTC.

This clone was seen a few times. The chain links TRBV4-1 to TRBJ2-7; D is perhaps TRBD1 or TRBD2 (5 bases each). The germline V gene encodes CDR1 MGHRA and CDR2 YSYEKL. The V end was cut by 1 base, the J end by 1 base, with 14 bases between. CDR3 size: 16 residues. The CDR3 is CASSQVLGRMSYEQYF. The CDR3 DNA reads as TGCGCCAGCAGCCAAGTGCTGGGACGGATGTCCTACGAGCAGTACTTC.